These 20 T cell receptor beta chains originate from one sample sequenced in a study of T cells in Graves' hyperthyroidism and ophthalmopathy. Authors of the study amplified TCR beta CDR3 regions from RNA transcripts. During a first-round RT-PCR of the TCR CDR3, the HTBI primer set was used. TCRdb itself ran the multiplex PCR reads through MiXCR, one entry per CDR3 protein. The sample records approximately 490,000 distinct CDR3 sequences, approximately 23% being singletons. Source material: blood. These receptors all come from a woman in her seventies with Graves' ophthalmopathy.

This clonotype was counted ten times or more. The chain uses TRBV28 and TRBJ2-1; perhaps D is TRBD1 or TRBD2 (5 bases each). The CDR3 loop spans 17 amino acids. Germline-derived CDR1 and CDR2 are MDHEN and SYDVKM. Trimming pared 8 bases from V and 5 bases from J, leaving 25 bases between. The chain's CDR3 is CASLNLMGDALDNEQFF. CDR3 DNA: TGTGCCAGCCTAAACCTAATGGGGGACGCCTTAGACAATGAGCAGTTCTTC.

The DNA of the CDR3 is TGTGCCAGCAGCTTGGACAGGGGGAGGAACGAGCAGTACTTC. Amino acids: CASSLDRGRNEQYF. The chain recombines TRBV5-5 with TRBJ2-7, with 8 nucleotides matching TRBD1. Germline lookup yields CDR1 SGHKS and CDR2 YYEKEE (reference sequence). V trimming: 0 bases; J trimming: 5 bases; junction bases outside the gene matches: 4. The CDR3 has 14 amino acids.

Only a few counts were recorded for this clonotype. The rearrangement uses TRBV10-3 and TRBJ2-5; 10 nucleotides match TRBD2. Germline V gives CDR1 ENHRY, CDR2 SYGVKD. The V and J ends lost 4 bases and 2 bases, in that order; junction bases with no gene match: 7. The CDR3 is 16 amino acids. In DNA, the CDR3 is TGTGCCATCAGTGTATCTAGCGGGAGTCGACAAGAGACCCAGTACTTC. Translated: CAISVSSGSRQETQYF.

Note on this clonotype: The junction differs from germline at one of its ends, possibly a read error. The rearrangement uses TRBV12-3 or TRBV12-4 and TRBJ2-7; possibly TRBD1 for D (6 bases). This CDR3 spans 15 amino acids. CDR3 coding DNA: TGTACCAGCAGCAACAGGGCGTCAATCTCCTACGAGCAGTACTTC. As protein: CTSSNRASISYEQYF.

V usage is TRBV2 and J usage is TRBJ2-1; D may be TRBD1 (6 bases). V dropped 7 bases and J dropped 9 bases, with 16 bases sitting between them. The germline CDR1 and CDR2 sequences are SNHLY and FYNNEI. This CDR3 comprises 13 residues. The CDR3 DNA sequence: TGTGCCAGCATCGAACAGGGAGAGGGTGAGCAGTTCTTC. As protein: CASIEQGEGEQFF.

This clonotype was seen only a few times. This chain joins TRBV20-1 and TRBJ2-4, with TRBD1 identical over 8 bases. The ends lost 6 bases at V and 0 bases at J; junction bases unmatched: 4. Germline V gene sequence: CDR1 DFQATT, CDR2 SNEGSKA (reference sequence). This CDR3 has 14 amino acids. The CDR3 is CSAETGVAKNIQYF. The CDR3 DNA reads TGCAGTGCAGAGACAGGGGTAGCCAAAAACATTCAGTACTTC.

This clonotype was seen a few times. The chain couples TRBV19 to TRBJ1-5; D possibly corresponds to TRBD1 (5 bases). Trimming stripped 6 bases from V and 11 bases from J, with 20 bases between. The CDR3 is 14 amino acids. In germline, CDR1 is LNHDA, CDR2 SQIVND (reference sequence). CDR3 in DNA: TGTGCCAGTAGCCGGCCCGGGACCCTCGAAGCCCAGCATTTT. Translating it yields CASSRPGTLEAQHF.

This chain uses TRBV25-1 with TRBJ1-4, with D unclear. Trimming left V 1 base short and J 8 bases short, with 5 bases between. CDR3 size: 12 residues. Germline-derived CDR1 and CDR2 are MGHDK and SYGVNS. The CDR3 DNA sequence: TGTGCCAGCAGTGAATTGGGGGAAAAACTGTTTTTT. It codes for CASSELGEKLFF.

This clonotype was recorded a few times. The chain links TRBV6-2 or TRBV6-3 to TRBJ1-1; D remains unclear. Germline V CDR1 and CDR2: MNHEY, SVGEGT. The CDR3 runs to 14 residues. With 2 bases removed from V and 1 base from J, the gap between germline ends came to 8 bases. The CDR3 protein is CASSYRMRNTEAFF. The CDR3 nucleotides read TGTGCCAGCAGTTACCGGATGAGGAACACTGAAGCTTTCTTT.

The chain combines TRBV6-1 with TRBJ1-6; D possibly corresponds to TRBD1 (5 bases). The length of the CDR3 is 11 residues. V dropped 7 bases and J dropped 10 bases, with 8 bases sitting between them. The germline CDR1 and CDR2 sequences are MNHNS and SASEGT. The CDR3 reads CASMAGSPLHF. The CDR3 coding sequence is TGTGCCAGCATGGCAGGGTCACCCCTCCACTTT.

This clonotype was counted only a few times. The V call is TRBV9, the J call TRBJ1-2; D unclear. The CDR3 loop spans 12 amino acids. The germline V and J ends were trimmed by 6 bases and 2 bases, with 8 bases remaining between them. CDR1 and CDR2 (germline): SGDLS, YYNGEE. CDR3 in DNA: TGTGCCAGCACCAACACGAACTATGGCTACACCTTC. It is translated as CASTNTNYGYTF.

In its sample, this clonotype was seen a few times. This sequence joins TRBV27 and TRBJ2-3, with D possibly being TRBD2 (6 bases). CDR1 and CDR2 (germline): MNHEY, SMNVEV (reference sequence). This CDR3 comprises 15 residues. V lost 2 bases, J lost 7 bases, and 16 bases lay in between. DNA of the CDR3: TGTGCCAGCAGTTTAGGCGGGACGCGCGTAAATACGCAGTATTTT. Its protein is CASSLGGTRVNTQYF.

This clonotype was recorded many times. V is TRBV2 and J is TRBJ2-7, with D possibly being TRBD2 (7 bases). The germline V gene has CDR1 SNHLY and CDR2 FYNNEI. The germline V and J ends were trimmed by 5 bases and 0 bases, with 14 bases remaining between them. The CDR3 consists of 15 residues. The CDR3 DNA sequence: TGTGCCAGCAGTAGGAGGGGGGGGAGCTCCTACGAGCAGTACTTC. This codes for CASSRRGGSSYEQYF.

This rearrangement joins TRBV9 to TRBJ1-5; D is unresolved. The ends were cut back, 3 bases at V and 7 bases at J, with 17 bases in the middle. The CDR3 runs to 15 residues. The germline V gene encodes CDR1 SGDLS and CDR2 YYNGEE. The CDR3 is CASSAADGIGQPQHF. The CDR3 coding sequence is TGTGCCAGCAGCGCAGCGGACGGAATTGGGCAGCCCCAGCATTTT.

The gene calls are TRBV19 and TRBJ2-4; 11 bases fit TRBD1. The CDR3 has 19 amino acids. Per germline, CDR1 LNHDA and CDR2 SQIVND (reference sequence). Losses at the gene ends were 0 bases for V and 1 base for J; bases not matched to a gene: 8. CDR3 sequence reads: CASSIDRTGGRSAKNIQYF. The CDR3 DNA reads as TGTGCCAGTAGTATAGACCGGACAGGGGGCAGGTCGGCCAAAAACATTCAGTACTTC.

The chain recombines TRBV7-2 with TRBJ2-1; 8 nucleotides align to TRBD2. V dropped 4 bases and J dropped 0; count of bases not matched to a gene: 5. The CDR3 spans 16 residues. Germline V gene data show CDR1 as SGHTA and CDR2 as FQGNSA. The CDR3 DNA reads TGTGCCAGCAGCTGGGATAGCGGGACCTCCTACAATGAGCAGTTCTTC. It yields the protein CASSWDSGTSYNEQFF.

Turning to this clonotype: This may come from a read error, since a much larger clone is one base off. The chain uses TRBV7-2 and TRBJ1-3; 9 bases map to TRBD1. CDR1 SGHTA and CDR2 FQGNSA come from the germline V gene. This CDR3 has 14 residues. The CDR3 here is CPSRTGATGNTIYF. The CDR3 nucleotides are TGTCCCAGCAGGACAGGGGCCACTGGAAACACCATATATTTT.

This chain links TRBV12-3 or TRBV12-4 with TRBJ1-1, with 10 bases matching TRBD1. V was pared by 6 bases and J by 0 bases, with 10 bases of the junction left unmatched. CDR3 length: 17 residues. The chain's CDR3 is CASRVGQGKGVNTEAFF. The CDR3 DNA reads TGTGCCAGCAGGGTGGGACAGGGGAAGGGAGTGAACACTGAAGCTTTCTTT.

The gene calls are TRBV3-1 and TRBJ2-3; 8 bases fit TRBD1. Germline CDR1 LGHDT, CDR2 YNNKEL (reference sequence). Germline trimming cut 4 bases from V and 3 bases from J; bases unmatched to any gene: 6. The CDR3 is 15 residues long. In nucleotides, the CDR3 is TGTGCCAGCAGCCCCAGGGGGCTCAGGACAGATACGCAGTATTTT. Residues: CASSPRGLRTDTQYF.

This chain links TRBV5-1 with TRBJ2-1; 14 nucleotides agree with TRBD2. J was trimmed by 4 bases and V by 0 bases; bases with no gene match: 6. Looked up from germline, CDR1 is SGHRS and CDR2 is YFSETQ. The CDR3 runs to 18 residues. CDR3 DNA: TGCGCCAGCAGCTTGGGACTAGCGGGAGGGTTGAGGTACAATGAGCAGTTCTTC. It specifies CASSLGLAGGLRYNEQFF.